This entry concerns a single T cell receptor beta chain. Its matching antigen is unknown. Absent ophthalmopathy progression within 18 months defined stable Graves' hyperthyroidism. This specimen belongs to a study of T cells in Graves' hyperthyroidism and ophthalmopathy. Overall study results and limits: Blood also contained most expanded thyroid clonotypes above 0.001.

The V gene lost 0 bases and the J gene lost 1 base, with 10 bases spanning the gap. The CDR3 loop spans 15 amino acids. CDR1 is SGHRS, CDR2 YFSETQ, per germline. RNA transcripts provided the source from which TCR beta CDR3 regions were amplified. In the first-round RT-PCR of the TCR CDR3, the HTBI primer set was used. MiXCR, applied by TCRdb to the multiplex PCR reads, yields one record per CDR3 protein. The data contain 300,000 to 400,000 distinct CDR3 sequences, around 14% of them singletons. The origin of this receptor is an older woman with Graves' hyperthyroidism. Sequencing was done on a sample of blood. The chain carries TRBV5-1 and TRBJ1-1; D perhaps matches TRBD1 (6 bases). CDR3 sequence reads: CASSLEGVPNTEAFF. DNA of the CDR3: TGCGCCAGCAGCTTGGAGGGGGTGCCGAACACTGAAGCTTTCTTT.